This passage covers 10 T cell receptor beta chains from one sample sequenced in a study of blood T cell repertoires in COVID-19. TCRdb keeps only in-frame clones here, not all; method: immunoSEQ multiplex PCR. The table shows 400,000 to 500,000 clones, with around nine tenths occurring only once. The sample consisted of PBMCs or T cells enriched from blood (not recorded which). These receptor sequences come from a woman between 40 and 50 years old who had recovered from COVID-19.

V and J are TRBV7-8 and TRBJ1-5; 8 bases agree with TRBD1. V lost 5 bases and J lost 7; bases outside the gene matches: 10. Germline CDR1 and CDR2: SGHVS and FQNEAQ. The CDR3 sequence is 15 residues long. The CDR3 nucleotides are TGTGCCAGCAGCCCCCGGGACAGGCTCTTACAGCCCCAGCATTTT. Translating it yields CASSPRDRLLQPQHF.

This sequence joins TRBV5-1 and TRBJ1-4; 11 nucleotides line up with TRBD1. From germline, CDR1 is SGHRS and CDR2 YFSETQ. CDR3 length equals 15 residues. V gave up 4 bases and J gave up 7 bases; unmatched junction bases: 6. This chain's CDR3 is CASSPWTGGIEKLFF. CDR3 sequence (DNA): TGCGCCAGCAGCCCCTGGACAGGGGGCATTGAAAAACTGTTTTTT.

The table lists this clone with a few counts. This rearrangement joins TRBV28 to TRBJ2-2; a weak D match, TRBD1 (7 bases). Between the trimmed V and J ends, which lost 6 bases and 5 bases, there was a span of 10 bases. CDR1 and CDR2 (germline): MDHEN, SYDVKM. The CDR3 loop spans 13 amino acids. The CDR3 DNA is TGTGCCAGCAGGACAGGGACTACCGGGGAGCTGTTTTTT. It yields the protein CASRTGTTGELFF.

This clone was seen a handful of times. This rearrangement joins TRBV6-2 or TRBV6-3 to TRBJ2-7; D is perhaps TRBD2 (6 bases). Germline V gene data show CDR1 as MNHEY and CDR2 as SVGEGT. The CDR3 has 14 amino acids. V gave up 0 bases and J gave up 0 bases, with 6 bases separating them. In DNA form, the CDR3 reads TGTGCCAGCAGTTACTCGGGAGGCTCCTACGAGCAGTACTTC. The encoded protein is CASSYSGGSYEQYF.

This chain connects TRBV11-3 to TRBJ2-2; 7 bases are a match to TRBD2. Trimming took 0 bases from V and 5 from J; bases not matched to a gene: 6. The CDR3 sequence is 16 residues long. Germline CDR1 reads SGHNT; CDR2 reads YENEEA. The CDR3 nucleotides are TGTGCCAGCAGCTTAGATCGGCGGGAGCAAACCGGGGAGCTGTTTTTT. This translates into CASSLDRREQTGELFF.

This clone was seen once. The chain carries TRBV11-3 and TRBJ1-5; TRBD1 matches at 7 bases. From germline, CDR1 is SGHNT and CDR2 YENEEA. The CDR3 sequence is 14 residues long. The V segment lost 4 bases and the J segment 5 bases; nucleotides outside the gene matches: 5. The CDR3 sequence: CASSSTGEDQPQHF. CDR3 DNA sequence: TGTGCCAGCAGCTCAACAGGGGAAGATCAGCCCCAGCATTTT. The whole variable domain, remainder taken from reference TRBV11-3 and TRBJ1-5, is EAGVVQSPRYKIIEKKQPVAFWCNPISGHNTLYWYLQNLGQGPELLIRYENEEAVDDSQLPKDRFSAERLKGVDSTLKIQPAELGDSAVYLCASSSTGEDQPQHFGDGTRLSIL.

V and J are TRBV2 and TRBJ2-2; 7 positions match TRBD1. Unmatched junction bases numbered 5, after V lost 4 bases and J lost 3 bases. Germline values: CDR1 SNHLY, CDR2 FYNNEI. The CDR3 length is 15 residues. The CDR3 coding sequence is TGTGCCAGCAGTGTCTACAGGGGTGACACCGGGGAGCTGTTTTTT. The encoded protein is CASSVYRGDTGELFF.

V and J are TRBV7-9 and TRBJ1-6; D unclear. Germline values: CDR1 SEHNR, CDR2 FQNEAQ (reference sequence). V lost 4 bases and J 0 bases, leaving 4 bases between the germline ends. The CDR3 spans 14 residues. As DNA, the CDR3 is TGTGCCAGCAGCTCCGGCTCCTATAATTCACCCCTCCACTTT. Protein product: CASSSGSYNSPLHF.

The chain links TRBV15 to TRBJ1-5; D is unclear. V was cut by 1 base and J by 3 bases, with 13 bases left in between. CDR3 size: 16 residues. Germline V CDR1 and CDR2: LNHNV, YYDKDF (reference sequence). The CDR3 protein is CATSRARAAINQPQHF. The CDR3 DNA reads TGTGCCACCAGCAGAGCGCGGGCAGCGATCAATCAGCCCCAGCATTTT.

The chain is built from TRBV5-1 and TRBJ2-7; 10 bases fit TRBD2. From germline, CDR1 is SGHRS and CDR2 YFSETQ. The ends lost 1 base at V and 3 bases at J; junction bases unmatched: 7. The CDR3 totals 16 residues. The CDR3 nucleotides are TGCGCCAGCAGCTTGTCGGTGGCTAGCGGGAGCTACGAGCAGTACTTC. Translated, it gives CASSLSVASGSYEQYF.